The 2 T cell receptor beta chains below all came from one sample that was sequenced in a study of blood T cell repertoires in COVID-19. Clones were sequenced by immunoSEQ multiplex PCR, and TCRdb holds only the in-frame ones, with some missing. The sample lists 70,000 to 80,000 clones, approximately 88% occurring once. Sequencing was carried out using peripheral blood. These receptors came from a human donor in a cohort sampled during active COVID-19.

A single count supports this clone. The rearrangement uses TRBV5-4 and TRBJ2-2; perhaps TRBD1 as D (6 bases). Trimming cost V 4 bases and J 4 bases, with 17 bases left between them. The CDR3 has 16 amino acids. The germline CDR1 and CDR2 sequences are SGHNT and YYREEE (reference sequence). The CDR3 region has the DNA TGTGCCAGCAGCCAGGGGCAGGGGATGCGCACCGGGGAGCTGTTTTTT. It yields the protein CASSQGQGMRTGELFF.

This clone was seen just once. V usage is TRBV5-6 and J usage is TRBJ1-3; a weak D match, TRBD1 (5 bases). CDR1 is SGHDT and CDR2 is YYEEEE in the germline V gene. The CDR3 spans 17 residues. Deletions cut 1 base from V and 0 bases from J, with 14 bases between. The DNA of the CDR3 is TGTGCCAGCAGCTTGCGGGGGTTTACGAGCTCTGGAAACACCATATATTTT. Translating gives CASSLRGFTSSGNTIYF.